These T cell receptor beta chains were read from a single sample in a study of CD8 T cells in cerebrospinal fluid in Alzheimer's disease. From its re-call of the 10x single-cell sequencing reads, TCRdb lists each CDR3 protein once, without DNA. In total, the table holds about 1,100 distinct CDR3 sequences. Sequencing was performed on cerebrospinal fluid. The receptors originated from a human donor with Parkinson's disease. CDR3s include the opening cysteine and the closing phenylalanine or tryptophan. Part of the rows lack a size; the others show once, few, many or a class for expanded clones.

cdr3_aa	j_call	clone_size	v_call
CASNPGTVETQYF	TRBJ2-5	medium-sized	TRBV6-1
CASSLDGAGDKNIQYF	TRBJ2-4	medium-sized	TRBV7-8
CATNDRGEETQYF	TRBJ2-5	medium-sized	TRBV10-3
CASSLIDYRGQETQYF	TRBJ2-5	NA	TRBV4-1
CASSWGLAGGLAWYF	TRBJ2-7	NA	TRBV28
CASMKSSGANVLTF	TRBJ2-6	NA	TRBV19
CSASQGEDTQYF	TRBJ2-3	medium-sized	TRBV20-1
CATSDSRGFMNTEAFF	TRBJ1-1	medium-sized	TRBV24-1
CASSLEGAGLSYNEQFF	TRBJ2-1	medium-sized	TRBV5-1
CASSQDRGYPRRFF	TRBJ2-1	medium-sized	TRBV3-1
CSATGLKTYNEQFF	TRBJ2-1	medium-sized	TRBV20-1
CASKPGPDQPQHF	TRBJ1-5	medium-sized	TRBV6-1
CASSQSETTDTQYF	TRBJ2-3	medium-sized	TRBV5-1
CSAQDSEDYGYTF	TRBJ1-2	NA	TRBV29-1
CSARAGGQSVQYF	TRBJ2-7	medium-sized	TRBV29-1
CSASGTPGQGRGTQYF	TRBJ2-3	NA	TRBV20-1
CATSRDGTQQETQYF	TRBJ2-5	medium-sized	TRBV15
CASLRRGEKKGVAQYF	TRBJ2-5	large	TRBV12-3/TRBV12-4
CSAGTGSWEPYEQYF	TRBJ2-7	NA	TRBV20-1
CASSLTGYNEQFF	TRBJ2-1	medium-sized	TRBV28
CASSQEEGAYEQYF	TRBJ2-7	large	TRBV4-3
CAATGQQGLSGELFF	TRBJ2-2	medium-sized	TRBV10-3
CATRMGGDTQYF	TRBJ2-3	NA	TRBV6-5
CSVVRPGSGELFF	TRBJ2-2	medium-sized	TRBV29-1
CASSTSPAGGGGDTQYF	TRBJ2-3	NA	TRBV9
CSVEDIAGVRETQYF	TRBJ2-5	NA	TRBV29-1
CASSLSGSLSNQPQHF	TRBJ1-5	NA	TRBV27
CASSSPYVWGYTF	TRBJ1-2	medium-sized	TRBV27
CASSIRPGANTEAFF	TRBJ1-1	medium-sized	TRBV19
CASTRIIAGYYNEQFF	TRBJ2-1	NA	TRBV7-9
CASSQDLLAGSGYNEQFF	TRBJ2-1	large	TRBV4-2
CASSGRLAGGHSSYNEQFF	TRBJ2-1	medium-sized	TRBV9
CASSERQGSGYGYTF	TRBJ1-2	medium-sized	TRBV2
CASSLRGGSNQPQHF	TRBJ1-5	medium-sized	TRBV5-1
CASSVTGLAGTAVNEQFF	TRBJ2-1	medium-sized	TRBV7-3
CASSQDGQGRDGYTF	TRBJ1-2	medium-sized	TRBV4-2
CSVDERGGSYEQYF	TRBJ2-7	medium-sized	TRBV29-1
CASSPSFYSNQPQHF	TRBJ1-5	NA	TRBV19
CASSFSGQPQHF	TRBJ1-5	NA	TRBV28
CSARDLAENYGYTF	TRBJ1-2	large	TRBV20-1
CASSLAPVTVYEQYF	TRBJ2-7	large	TRBV7-2
CASSPLLAGQETQYF	TRBJ2-5	medium-sized	TRBV28